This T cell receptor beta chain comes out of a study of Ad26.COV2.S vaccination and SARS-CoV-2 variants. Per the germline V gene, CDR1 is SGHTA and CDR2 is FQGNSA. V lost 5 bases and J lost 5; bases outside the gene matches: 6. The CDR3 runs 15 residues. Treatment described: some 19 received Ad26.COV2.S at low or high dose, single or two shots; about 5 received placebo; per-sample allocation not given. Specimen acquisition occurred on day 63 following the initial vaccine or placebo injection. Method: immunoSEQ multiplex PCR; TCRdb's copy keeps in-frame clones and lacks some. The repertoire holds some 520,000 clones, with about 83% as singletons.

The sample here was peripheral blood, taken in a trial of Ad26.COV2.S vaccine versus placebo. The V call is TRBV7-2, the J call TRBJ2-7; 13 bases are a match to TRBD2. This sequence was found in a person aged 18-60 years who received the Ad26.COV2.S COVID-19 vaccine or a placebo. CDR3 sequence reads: CASSVRLAGGNEQYF. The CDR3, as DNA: TGTGCCAGCAGCGTGAGACTAGCGGGAGGTAACGAGCAGTACTTC.